This T cell receptor (beta chain) was observed in a study of T cell responses to AZD1222 COVID-19 vaccine. Profiling relied on immunoSEQ multiplex PCR, and the TCRdb table lists in-frame clones only, not all of them. The sample comprises approximately 120,000 clones, roughly 90% of which are singletons, and approximately 5.5% rests with the top ten. V lost 5 bases, J lost 8 bases, and 3 bases stayed unmatched. CDR1 SEHNR and CDR2 FQNEAQ come from the germline V gene (reference sequence). The CDR3 runs to 12 residues. The chain joins TRBV7-9 to TRBJ1-2; 9 nucleotides match TRBD1. The source of this sequence is an adult in good health. This material consisted of peripheral blood, taken on day 0 of AZD1222 vaccination. CDR3 coding DNA: TGTGCCAGCAGCCGGGACAGGGAGGGCTACACCTTC. Translation gives CASSRDREGYTF. The variable domain in full, completed from reference TRBV7-9 and TRBJ1-2, reads DTGVSQNPRHKITKRGQNVTFRCDPISEHNRLYWYRQTLGQGPEFLTYFQNEAQLEKSRLLSDRFSAERPKGSFSTLEIQRTEQGDSAMYLCASSRDREGYTFGSGTRLTVV.